This TCR beta chain comes out of a study of blood T cell repertoires in COVID-19. Clones were sequenced by immunoSEQ multiplex PCR, and TCRdb holds only the in-frame ones, with some missing. Here the sample spans under 200,000 clones, 80% to 85% being singletons. CDR3 length: 15 amino acids. Trimming took 7 bases from V and 4 from J, leaving 20 bases between them. Germline V gene lookup returns CDR1 SNHLY and CDR2 FYNNEI. The origin of this receptor is a woman aged 40 to 55 with acute or convalescent COVID-19. This chain connects TRBV2 to TRBJ2-7, with a tentative D call TRBD1 (8 bases). The material sequenced was peripheral blood. DNA of the CDR3: TGTGCCAGCAAGGTGGGAGACAGGGGAGGGTACGAGCAGTACTTC. It codes for CASKVGDRGGYEQYF.